Shown below are 21 T cell receptor beta chains from a single sample sequenced in a study of CD8 T cells in Susac syndrome (dated by TCRdb to the late 2010s). The library was prepared using the immunoSEQ multiplex PCR assay. RNA was extracted using the RNeasy kit, and roughly 0.5 to 1 ug of the RNA was reverse transcribed with random hexamers. The public reads were reanalyzed by TCRdb: fastp trimming at Q25, MiXCR alignment, in-frame beta chains only. Entries that share a CDR3 protein sequence are merged under the most common genes and DNA. This sample is represented by approximately 80,000 distinct CDR3 sequences; roughly nine tenths of them were singletons. Of the sample, less than 0.55% falls within the top ten clones. The sequencing sample was made of CD8+ T cells from PBMCs. The receptors were sampled from a human donor with multiple sclerosis.

A few counts support this clonotype. The chain links TRBV13 to TRBJ2-3, with 7 nucleotides matching TRBD2. Germline V CDR1 and CDR2: PRHDT, FYEKMQ (reference sequence). This CDR3 has 13 residues. The trim removed 5 bases at V and 6 bases at J, leaving 5 bases unmatched. This chain's CDR3 is CASSQGEGDTQYF. As DNA, the CDR3 is TGTGCCAGCAGCCAAGGGGAGGGCGATACGCAGTATTTT.

The chain is built from TRBV2 and TRBJ2-7; D uncertain. Germline lookup yields CDR1 SNHLY and CDR2 FYNNEI. This CDR3 is built from 12 residues. V lost 6 bases and J lost 5, with 11 bases in between. The CDR3 DNA reads as TGTGCCAGCAGCGGCGGTACTGACGAGCAGTACTTC. This codes for CASSGGTDEQYF.

The sample holds one count of this clonotype. This rearrangement joins TRBV6-6 to TRBJ2-1; 8 positions agree with TRBD1. CDR1 MNHNY and CDR2 SVGAGI come from the germline V gene (reference sequence). CDR3 length: 15 amino acids. J gave up 9 bases and V 2 bases, and 9 bases lay outside the gene matches. CDR3 sequence reads: CASSYPGQVRGEQFF. The CDR3 nucleotides are TGTGCCAGCAGTTACCCGGGACAGGTTAGAGGTGAGCAGTTCTTC.

This clonotype was detected only once. The J gene is TRBJ2-3, the V gene TRBV9, with 8 positions matching TRBD1. This CDR3 spans 18 amino acids. CDR1 SGDLS and CDR2 YYNGEE come from the germline V gene. Trimming at V came to 1 base and at J to 4 bases, leaving 14 bases not matched to a gene. The CDR3 sequence is CASSVNPDRGIGSDTQYF. In DNA form, the CDR3 reads TGTGCCAGCAGCGTAAACCCAGACAGGGGAATAGGTTCAGATACGCAGTATTTT.

This clonotype was counted a single time. This CDR3 reads CASSQGLAGHEQFF. In DNA form, the CDR3 reads TGTGCCAGCAGCCAGGGACTAGCGGGGCATGAGCAGTTCTTC. This chain joins TRBV3-1 and TRBJ2-1, with TRBD2 identical over 13 bases. Germline V CDR1 and CDR2: LGHDT, YNNKEL (reference sequence). This CDR3 is built from 14 residues. The trim removed 3 bases at V and 8 bases at J, leaving 1 base unmatched.

This chain links TRBV27 with TRBJ1-1, with D perhaps matching TRBD1 (6 bases). CDR1 and CDR2 (germline): MNHEY, SMNVEV (reference sequence). The CDR3 sequence is 15 residues long. V shed 2 bases and J shed 1 base, with 11 bases lying between them. The CDR3 DNA follows: TGTGCCAGCAGTTTAACGACAGGCGGGAACACTGAAGCTTTCTTT. It translates to CASSLTTGGNTEAFF.

The chain joins TRBV4-1 to TRBJ1-1; D call uncertain. The CDR3 runs 14 residues. Trimming left V 0 bases short and J 4 bases short, with 9 bases between. CDR1 and CDR2 from the germline V gene are MGHRA and YSYEKL. In DNA, the CDR3 is TGCGCCAGCAGCCAAGAGGGCCCCGGCACTGAAGCTTTCTTT. Its translation is CASSQEGPGTEAFF.

CDR3 in amino acids: CASSQVTNTYEQYF. The CDR3, as DNA: TGCGCCAGCAGCCAAGTGACTAACACCTACGAGCAGTACTTC. The rearrangement uses TRBV4-1 and TRBJ2-7; TRBD2 is a possible D gene (5 bases). V lost 1 base and J lost 2, with 9 bases in between. CDR3 length equals 14 residues. CDR1 is MGHRA and CDR2 is YSYEKL in the germline V gene.

This chain joins TRBV5-6 and TRBJ1-3; D remains unclear. The V and J ends lost 0 bases and 3 bases respectively, with 10 bases between them. The CDR3 runs 15 residues. Germline CDR1 is SGHDT and CDR2 is YYEEEE. The CDR3 sequence: CASSLAGFRGNTIYF. The CDR3 nucleotides read TGTGCCAGCAGCTTGGCCGGGTTTCGTGGAAACACCATATATTTT. The full variable domain, with the rest looked up from reference TRBV5-6 and TRBJ1-3, is DAGVTQSPTHLIKTRGQQVTLRCSPKSGHDTVSWYQQALGQGPQFIFQYYEEEERQRGNFPDRFSGHQFPNYSSELNVNALLLGDSALYLCASSLAGFRGNTIYFGEGSWLTVV.

The chain joins TRBV12-3 or TRBV12-4 to TRBJ2-7; no clear D. There are 13 residues in the CDR3. V was clipped by 5 bases and J by 3 bases, with 11 bases between them. The CDR3, as DNA: TGTGCCAGCAGTAAATCCCAATTCTACGAGCAGTACTTC. Its translation: CASSKSQFYEQYF.

The V call is TRBV2, the J call TRBJ2-2; D possibly corresponds to TRBD2 (5 bases). CDR1 and CDR2 (germline): SNHLY, FYNNEI. The CDR3 is made up of 15 amino acids. V gave up 7 bases and J gave up 9 bases, with 21 bases separating them. For the CDR3, the DNA is TGTGCCAGCACTGGGTCTGTTAGCGATCATCGGGAGCTGTTTTTT. It encodes CASTGSVSDHRELFF.

V usage is TRBV24-1 and J usage is TRBJ2-1, with D perhaps TRBD2 (6 bases). Germline CDR1 is KGHDR and CDR2 is SFDVKD. The CDR3 is 14 residues long. Trimming left V 6 bases short and J 7 bases short, with 15 bases between. CDR3 sequence reads: CATSPRTTYNEQFF. In DNA form, the CDR3 reads TGTGCCACCAGTCCCCGGACTACTTATAATGAGCAGTTCTTC.

The chain is built from TRBV11-1 and TRBJ2-2; 7 bases line up with TRBD1. Germline V gene data show CDR1 as SGHAT and CDR2 as FQDESV (reference sequence). The ends lost 8 bases at V and 4 bases at J; junction bases unmatched: 7. This CDR3 region has 14 residues. Here the CDR3 DNA reads TGTGCCAGCTGCCGACAGGGAAGCACCGGGGAGCTGTTTTTT. Translation gives CASCRQGSTGELFF.

This clonotype appeared once. This rearrangement joins TRBV11-2 to TRBJ2-2, with TRBD2 identical over 7 bases. CDR3 length: 16 residues. The germline gives CDR1 SGHAT, CDR2 FQNNGV. The V segment lost 1 base and the J segment 5 bases; nucleotides outside the gene matches: 7. The CDR3 nucleotides read TGTGCCAGCAGCTTAGTAGGCGGGAGAGGTACCGGGGAGCTGTTTTTT. Residues: CASSLVGGRGTGELFF.

This clonotype came up a few times. This sequence joins TRBV4-1 and TRBJ2-7; D is uncertain. The V gene lost 0 bases and the J gene lost 3 bases, with 9 bases spanning the gap. Germline lookup yields CDR1 MGHRA and CDR2 YSYEKL. This CDR3 has 14 residues. In nucleotides, the CDR3 is TGCGCCAGCAGCCAAGATGCAGCCCACTACGAGCAGTACTTC. Encoded protein: CASSQDAAHYEQYF.

The chain recombines TRBV6-5 with TRBJ2-7; 7 bases fit TRBD2. Germline V gene sequence: CDR1 MNHEY, CDR2 SVGAGI. V lost 8 bases, J lost 3 bases, and 10 bases stayed unmatched. CDR3 length: 14 amino acids. The CDR3 loop reads CASSGLADRYEQYF. In DNA, the CDR3 is TGTGCCAGCTCGGGGCTAGCGGACCGCTACGAGCAGTACTTC.

The chain carries TRBV19 and TRBJ1-1, with 7 nucleotides matching TRBD1. Germline lookup yields CDR1 LNHDA and CDR2 SQIVND (reference sequence). The CDR3 is 12 amino acids. After removal of 5 bases from V and 7 bases from J, the junction contained 4 bases not matched to a gene. The CDR3 nucleotides read TGTGCCAGTAGTTCCGGGACAGATGAAGCTTTCTTT. Its translation: CASSSGTDEAFF. The entire variable domain, with the rest obtained from reference TRBV19 and TRBJ1-1, is as follows: DGGITQSPKYLFRKEGQNVTLSCEQNLNHDAMYWYRQDPGQGLRLIYYSQIVNDFQKGDIAEGYSVSREKKESFPLTVTSAQKNPTAFYLCASSSGTDEAFFGQGTRLTVV.

The genes are TRBV12-3 or TRBV12-4 and TRBJ1-1, with 9 positions matching TRBD1. The V and J ends lost 5 bases and 1 base, in that order; junction bases with no gene match: 20. This CDR3 comprises 20 residues. CDR3 DNA: TGTGCCAGCAGTGCCACTGTCGGGACAGGGTTTTTGTTCGGGAACACTGAAGCTTTCTTT. Its translation is CASSATVGTGFLFGNTEAFF.

V is TRBV28 and J is TRBJ1-5; D gene ambiguous. Germline V gives CDR1 MDHEN, CDR2 SYDVKM. The CDR3 is 14 amino acids. V gave up 10 bases and J gave up 4 bases, with 17 bases separating them. The CDR3 coding sequence is TGTGCCACCCGCCAGAGGCCATTTAATCAGCCCCAGCATTTT. Translation gives CATRQRPFNQPQHF.

This clonotype was found once. V usage is TRBV7-9 and J usage is TRBJ2-7; D unresolved. The CDR3 has 13 residues. Germline V gene sequence: CDR1 SEHNR, CDR2 FQNEAQ (reference sequence). V dropped 4 bases and J dropped 0 bases, with 7 bases sitting between them. CDR3 protein: CASSSTTSYEQYF. DNA for the CDR3: TGTGCCAGCAGCTCCACTACCTCCTACGAGCAGTACTTC.

The chain has TRBV6-6 and TRBJ2-1; no firm D call. Germline CDR1 MNHNY, CDR2 SVGAGI (reference sequence). Trimming cost V 0 bases and J 0 bases, with 6 bases left between them. This CDR3 contains 15 residues. CDR3 sequence (DNA): TGTGCCAGCAGTTACTCCCAGTCCTCCTACAATGAGCAGTTCTTC. This codes for CASSYSQSSYNEQFF.